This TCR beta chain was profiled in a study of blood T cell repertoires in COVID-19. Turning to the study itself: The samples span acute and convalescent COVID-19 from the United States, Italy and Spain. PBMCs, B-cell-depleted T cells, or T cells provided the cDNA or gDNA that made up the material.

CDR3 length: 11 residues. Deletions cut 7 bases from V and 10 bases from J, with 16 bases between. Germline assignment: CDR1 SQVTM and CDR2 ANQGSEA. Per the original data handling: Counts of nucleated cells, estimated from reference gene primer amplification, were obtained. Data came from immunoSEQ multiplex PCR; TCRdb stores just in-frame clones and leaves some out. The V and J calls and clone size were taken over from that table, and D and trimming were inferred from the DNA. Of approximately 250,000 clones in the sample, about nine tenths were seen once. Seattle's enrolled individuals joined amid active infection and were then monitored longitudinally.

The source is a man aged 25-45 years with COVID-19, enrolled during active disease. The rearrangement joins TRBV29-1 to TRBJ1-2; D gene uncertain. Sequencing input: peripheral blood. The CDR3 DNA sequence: TGCAGCGCTGTCAGACAAATGAACTACACCTTC. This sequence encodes CSAVRQMNYTF.